The next 27 T cell receptor beta chains were all read from a single sample in a study of regulatory T cells in long-lasting Graves disease. As to time point: newly diagnosed GD, antithyroid drugs for less than 3 months. Following extraction of RNA from PBMCs, that RNA was used to make the TCR library. Both iRepertoire HTBI primers and Arm-PCR of CDR3 regions were used to build the TCR beta libraries. TCRdb reprocessed the multiplex PCR reads via MiXCR and lists one record per CDR3 protein. Of under 450,000 distinct CDR3 sequences listed, roughly 15% are singletons. The same data also went into a second study, on T cells in Graves' hyperthyroidism and ophthalmopathy.

Sequencing was performed on peripheral blood mononuclear cells (PBMCs), taken at new diagnosis, from a patient treated with antithyroid drugs. The receptor set was obtained from a young woman with Graves disease.

Note on this clonotype: A much bigger clone sits one base away, suggesting this may be a read error. The CDR3 carries no conserved terminal phenylalanine or tryptophan, so it likely arises from a read error. The V gene is TRBV12-3 or TRBV12-4, the J gene TRBJ1-3; TRBD1 matches 8 bases. There are 15 residues in the CDR3. V lost 7 bases and J lost 3; bases outside the gene matches: 8. This chain's CDR3 is CASKLTGVGGNTIYL. In nucleotides, the CDR3 is TGTGCCAGCAAACTGACAGGGGTCGGTGGAAACACCATATATCTT.

This clonotype was seen repeatedly, ten times or more. This rearrangement joins TRBV29-1 to TRBJ2-7; 9 bases agree with TRBD1. The CDR3 spans 13 residues. The V gene end was trimmed by 7 bases and the J gene end by 4 bases; junction bases not matched to a gene: 8. CDR1 and CDR2 from the germline V gene are SQVTM and ANQGSEA. The CDR3 sequence is CSAAGQGGYEQYF. DNA of the CDR3: TGCAGCGCCGCGGGACAGGGTGGGTACGAGCAGTACTTC.

This clonotype appeared a few times. The chain combines TRBV19 with TRBJ1-1; possible D gene TRBD1, 6 bases. Germline values: CDR1 LNHDA, CDR2 SQIVND (reference sequence). Trimming stripped 3 bases from V and 3 bases from J, with 14 bases between. The CDR3 contains 15 residues. CDR3 bases: TGTGCCAGTAGTATGTCGGGGGCTTACGACACTGAAGCTTTCTTT. This encodes CASSMSGAYDTEAFF.

This clonotype was seen only a few times. This chain uses TRBV5-6 with TRBJ1-5; unclear D gene. The CDR3 runs to 16 residues. The V gene's germline CDR1 is SGHDT and CDR2 YYEEEE. The V and J ends lost 1 base and 1 base respectively, with 12 bases between them. The CDR3 spells CASSLIAGLSNQPQHF. The CDR3 bases are TGTGCCAGCAGCTTGATTGCCGGGTTGAGCAATCAGCCCCAGCATTTT.

The chain has TRBV10-1 and TRBJ1-1; 7 bases match TRBD1. Germline CDR1 is WNHNN and CDR2 is SYGVQD (reference sequence). After removal of 6 bases from V and 4 bases from J, the junction contained 5 bases not matched to a gene. This CDR3 is built from 13 residues. The CDR3 bases are TGCGCCAGCAGAAACAGGGGAGCCACTGAAGCTTTCTTT. Its translation is CASRNRGATEAFF.

The gene calls are TRBV6-5 and TRBJ2-7; D not resolved. Germline V CDR1 and CDR2: MNHEY, SVGAGI. V lost 0 bases to trimming and J lost 4 bases, with 10 bases between them. This CDR3 has 14 amino acids. The chain's CDR3 is CASSYSGRGYEQYF. CDR3 DNA: TGTGCCAGCAGTTACTCTGGGCGTGGGTACGAGCAGTACTTC.

This clonotype occurred many times. This sequence joins TRBV3-1 and TRBJ1-1; unclear D gene. Germline V lookup: CDR1 LGHDT, CDR2 YNNKEL (reference sequence). Trimming removed 1 base from V and 6 bases from J, with 12 bases in between. CDR3 length equals 14 residues. The CDR3 region is CASSQAWRAPEAFF. In nucleotides, the CDR3 is TGTGCCAGCAGCCAAGCGTGGCGCGCCCCTGAAGCTTTCTTT.

This clonotype was found many times. The V call is TRBV28, the J call TRBJ1-2, with D possibly matching TRBD1 (5 bases). Germline V CDR1 and CDR2: MDHEN, SYDVKM. The V and J ends lost 8 bases and 4 bases respectively, with 23 bases between them. This CDR3 is built from 16 residues. This CDR3 is CASWSFRQTILYGYTF. CDR3 DNA sequence: TGTGCCAGCTGGTCCTTTCGACAGACAATTCTCTATGGCTACACCTTC.

This clonotype was seen more than once but under ten times. The V call is TRBV20-1, the J call TRBJ2-7; tentatively, D is TRBD1 or TRBD2 (5 bases each). V gave up 3 bases and J gave up 5 bases, with 17 bases separating them. Germline lookup yields CDR1 DFQATT and CDR2 SNEGSKA (reference sequence). CDR3 length: 14 residues. The CDR3 reads CSASLGASGDEQYF. The CDR3 region has the DNA TGCAGTGCTAGTCTAGGGGCCTCCGGGGACGAGCAGTACTTC.

This clonotype was seen many times. This rearrangement joins TRBV28 to TRBJ2-7; TRBD2 aligns across 10 bases. Trimming removed 2 bases from V and 1 base from J; junction bases left unmatched: 5. The CDR3 is 16 amino acids. Germline CDR1 MDHEN, CDR2 SYDVKM. For the CDR3, the DNA is TGTGCCAGCAGTTTACCACTAGCGGGAACGTCCTACGAGCAGTACTTC. This gives the protein CASSLPLAGTSYEQYF. Drawing the rest from reference TRBV28 and TRBJ2-7, the complete variable domain is DVKVTQSSRYLVKRTGEKVFLECVQDMDHENMFWYRQDPGLGLRLIYFSYDVKMKEKGDIPEGYSVSREKKERFSLILESASTNQTSMYLCASSLPLAGTSYEQYFGPGTRLTVT.

This clonotype was detected ten times or more. The J gene is TRBJ1-2, the V gene TRBV2; TRBD1 aligns across 8 bases. Trimming took 8 bases from V and 6 from J; bases not matched to a gene: 8. The CDR3 extends over 13 amino acids. The germline V gene has CDR1 SNHLY and CDR2 FYNNEI. Here the CDR3 DNA reads TGTGCCAGCGGCATAGACAGGGGAAATGGCTACACCTTC. As protein: CASGIDRGNGYTF.

The chain links TRBV12-3 or TRBV12-4 to TRBJ2-5; D assignment may be TRBD1 or TRBD2 (6 bases each). Trimming removed 8 bases at V and 1 base at J, with 14 bases between. The CDR3 runs to 14 residues. CDR3 protein: CASFQRGLQETQYF. Written as DNA, the CDR3 is TGTGCCAGCTTTCAACGGGGGCTCCAAGAGACCCAGTACTTC.

Note on this clonotype: With a much larger clone just one base away, this may be a read error. The V and J genes are TRBV5-1 and TRBJ2-3; tentatively, D is TRBD1 or TRBD2 (5 bases each). The CDR3 loop spans 13 amino acids. The germline CDR1 and CDR2 sequences are SGHRS and YFSETQ. Trimming pared 6 bases from V and 2 bases from J, leaving 10 bases between. The CDR3 bases are TGCGCCAGCAACCGGGACGCCACAGATACGCAGTATTTT. It yields the protein CASNRDATDTQYF.

This clonotype was counted many times. The chain recombines TRBV3-1 with TRBJ1-1, with D hard to call. Trimming pared 4 bases from V and 1 base from J, leaving 13 bases between. Looked up from germline, CDR1 is LGHDT and CDR2 is YNNKEL (reference sequence). CDR3 size: 15 residues. In DNA, the CDR3 is TGTGCCAGCAGCCCAACCGCGGGAAGGAACACTGAAGCTTTCTTT. It is translated as CASSPTAGRNTEAFF.

At least ten counts were recorded for this clonotype. J is TRBJ1-1 and V is TRBV7-6, with 8 positions matching TRBD1. Per germline, CDR1 SGHVS and CDR2 FNYEAQ. The J segment lost 4 bases and the V segment lost 4 bases, leaving 14 bases of the junction unmatched. The CDR3 loop spans 17 amino acids. The CDR3 loop reads CASSSIYGQGGTTEAFF. The CDR3 DNA sequence: TGTGCCAGCAGCTCCATATACGGACAGGGAGGGACCACTGAAGCTTTCTTT.

There are many counts of this clonotype. The V gene is TRBV18, the J gene TRBJ1-1; weak D call: TRBD1 (6 bases). V shed 6 bases and J shed 4 bases, with 15 bases lying between them. The CDR3 has 14 amino acids. Per the germline V gene, CDR1 is KGHSH and CDR2 is LQKENI. The CDR3 DNA reads TGTGCCAGCTCCGGAGGACAGCCGGTCACTGAAGCTTTCTTT. This encodes CASSGGQPVTEAFF.

This clonotype was found many times. The chain joins TRBV7-2 to TRBJ2-3; 9 bases align to TRBD2. The CDR3 has 16 residues. V trimming: 5 bases; J trimming: 5 bases; junction bases outside the gene matches: 11. Germline lookup yields CDR1 SGHTA and CDR2 FQGNSA. The CDR3 sequence is CASSAPIAGEVDTQYF. The CDR3, as DNA: TGTGCCAGCAGCGCCCCCATAGCGGGAGAGGTAGATACGCAGTATTTT.

This clonotype was seen only once. V and J are TRBV5-6 and TRBJ1-2; 10 bases line up with TRBD1. The trim removed 2 bases at V and 2 bases at J, leaving 6 bases unmatched. There are 16 residues in the CDR3. The germline V gene has CDR1 SGHDT and CDR2 YYEEEE. This CDR3 is CASSFYGTGENYGYTF. CDR3 DNA sequence: TGTGCCAGCAGCTTTTACGGGACAGGGGAAAACTATGGCTACACCTTC.

This clonotype was counted ten times or more. This chain joins TRBV5-1 and TRBJ2-3; TRBD2 matches at 9 bases. Germline values: CDR1 SGHRS, CDR2 YFSETQ. J lost 4 bases, V lost 2 bases, and 5 bases had no gene match. The CDR3 extends over 15 amino acids. This CDR3 is CASSFSGGWPDTQYF. CDR3 sequence (DNA): TGCGCCAGCAGCTTTAGCGGGGGTTGGCCAGATACGCAGTATTTT.

This clonotype was observed a few times. The V and J genes are TRBV28 and TRBJ2-3, with D unresolved. Germline-derived CDR1 and CDR2 are MDHEN and SYDVKM. Trimming pared 2 bases from V and 3 bases from J, leaving 12 bases between. The CDR3 contains 15 residues. CDR3 in amino acids: CASSLQVLWTDTQYF. CDR3 DNA sequence: TGTGCCAGCAGTTTACAGGTTTTGTGGACAGATACGCAGTATTTT.

The V and J genes are TRBV28 and TRBJ1-2; possibly TRBD1 for D (5 bases). Germline assignment: CDR1 MDHEN and CDR2 SYDVKM. V lost 7 bases to trimming and J lost 5 bases, with 8 bases between them. The CDR3 is 11 residues long. DNA for the CDR3: TGTGCCAGCATGGGGCGGTATGGCTACACCTTC. This sequence encodes CASMGRYGYTF.

V usage is TRBV6-1 and J usage is TRBJ1-3; no clear D. V was shortened by 7 bases and J by 11 bases, with 3 bases between the two germline ends. The CDR3 runs to 8 residues. CDR1 and CDR2 (germline): MNHNS, SASEGT. As DNA, the CDR3 is TGTGCCAGCACCGCCATATATTTT. Its protein product is CASTAIYF.

This clonotype showed up many times. The rearrangement joins TRBV27 to TRBJ1-2, with 7 bases fitting TRBD1. The CDR3 contains 11 residues. The V and J ends lost 7 bases and 8 bases, in that order; junction bases with no gene match: 4. CDR1 and CDR2 from the germline V gene are MNHEY and SMNVEV (reference sequence). CDR3: CASTRGGGYTF. CDR3 bases: TGTGCCAGCACCAGGGGGGGCGGCTACACCTTC.

As concerns this clonotype: An end of the junction differs from the germline gene, which may be a read error. The rearrangement uses TRBV4-1 and TRBJ2-7, with D perhaps given as TRBD1 or TRBD2 (5 bases each). CDR1 is MGHRA, CDR2 YSYEKL, per germline. CDR3 length: 15 amino acids. In nucleotides, the CDR3 is TGTGCCAGCAGCCCCAGGGACGGAGGCCATGAAGAGCAGTACTTC. It encodes CASSPRDGGHEEQYF.

This chain uses TRBV20-1 with TRBJ2-5, with 10 positions matching TRBD2. V dropped 3 bases and J dropped 4; count of bases not matched to a gene: 8. Germline CDR1 is DFQATT and CDR2 is SNEGSKA (reference sequence). The CDR3 runs to 15 residues. CDR3 sequence: CSARGASGGGETQYF. The CDR3 DNA sequence: TGCAGTGCTAGGGGGGCTAGCGGGGGAGGAGAGACCCAGTACTTC.

The gene calls are TRBV20-1 and TRBJ2-7, with 10 positions matching TRBD1. With V trimmed by 4 bases and J by 6 bases, 9 bases remained unmatched. Germline V lookup: CDR1 DFQATT, CDR2 SNEGSKA (reference sequence). This CDR3 spans 14 amino acids. The CDR3 spells CSATLDRGRSEQYF. CDR3 sequence (DNA): TGCAGTGCTACTCTCGACAGGGGGCGCTCCGAGCAGTACTTC.

This clonotype was detected ten times or more. The chain employs TRBV28 and TRBJ1-1; D not certain. The CDR3 length is 15 residues. Per germline, CDR1 MDHEN and CDR2 SYDVKM. The V gene lost 4 bases and the J gene lost 3 bases, with 15 bases spanning the gap. For the CDR3, the DNA is TGTGCCAGCAGTTCCCGAGGCGTCCTGGACACTGAAGCTTTCTTT. Translation gives CASSSRGVLDTEAFF.